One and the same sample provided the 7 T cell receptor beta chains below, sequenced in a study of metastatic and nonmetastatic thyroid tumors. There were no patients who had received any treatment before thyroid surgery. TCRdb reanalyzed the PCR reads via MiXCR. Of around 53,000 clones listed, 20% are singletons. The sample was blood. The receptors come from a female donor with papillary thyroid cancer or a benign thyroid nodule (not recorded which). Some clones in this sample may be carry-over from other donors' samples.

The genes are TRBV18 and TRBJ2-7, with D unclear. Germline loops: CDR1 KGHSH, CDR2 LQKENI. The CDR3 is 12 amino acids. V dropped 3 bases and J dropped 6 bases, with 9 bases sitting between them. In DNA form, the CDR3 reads TGTGCCAGCTCACCTACCCCGCGCGAGCAGTACTTC. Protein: CASSPTPREQYF. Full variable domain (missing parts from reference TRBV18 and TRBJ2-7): NAGVMQNPRHLVRRRGQEARLRCSPMKGHSHVYWYRQLPEEGLKFMVYLQKENIIDESGMPKERFSAEFPKEGPSILRIQQVVRGDSAAYFCASSPTPREQYFGPGTRLTVT.

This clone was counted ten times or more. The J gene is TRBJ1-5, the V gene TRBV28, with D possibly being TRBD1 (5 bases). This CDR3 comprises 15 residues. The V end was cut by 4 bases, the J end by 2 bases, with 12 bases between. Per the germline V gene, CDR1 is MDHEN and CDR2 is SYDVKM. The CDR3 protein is CASSYRQTRNQPQHF. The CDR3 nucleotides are TGTGCCAGCAGTTATCGACAGACGCGCAATCAGCCCCAGCATTTT. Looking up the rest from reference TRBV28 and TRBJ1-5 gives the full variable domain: DVKVTQSSRYLVKRTGEKVFLECVQDMDHENMFWYRQDPGLGLRLIYFSYDVKMKEKGDIPEGYSVSREKKERFSLILESASTNQTSMYLCASSYRQTRNQPQHFGDGTRLSIL.

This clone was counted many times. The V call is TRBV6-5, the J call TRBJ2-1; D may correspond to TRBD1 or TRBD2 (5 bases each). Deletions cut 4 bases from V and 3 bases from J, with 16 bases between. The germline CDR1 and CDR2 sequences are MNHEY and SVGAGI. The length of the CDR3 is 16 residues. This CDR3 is CASSFYPGGVYNEQFF. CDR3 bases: TGTGCCAGCAGTTTTTACCCTGGGGGTGTCTACAATGAGCAGTTCTTC.

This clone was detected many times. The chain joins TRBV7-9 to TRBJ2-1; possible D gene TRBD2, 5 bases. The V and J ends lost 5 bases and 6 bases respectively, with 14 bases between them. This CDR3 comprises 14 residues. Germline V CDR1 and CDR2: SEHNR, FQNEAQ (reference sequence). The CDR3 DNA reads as TGTGCCAGCAGCAGCCTGGACGGAGGCAATGAGCAGTTCTTC. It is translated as CASSSLDGGNEQFF.

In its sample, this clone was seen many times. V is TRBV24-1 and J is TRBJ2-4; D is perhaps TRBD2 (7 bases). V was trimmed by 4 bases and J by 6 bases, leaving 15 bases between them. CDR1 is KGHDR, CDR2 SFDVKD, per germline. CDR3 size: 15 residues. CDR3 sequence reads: CATSDPRGAGNIQYF. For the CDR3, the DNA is TGTGCCACCAGTGACCCCCGGGGGGCCGGAAACATTCAGTACTTC.

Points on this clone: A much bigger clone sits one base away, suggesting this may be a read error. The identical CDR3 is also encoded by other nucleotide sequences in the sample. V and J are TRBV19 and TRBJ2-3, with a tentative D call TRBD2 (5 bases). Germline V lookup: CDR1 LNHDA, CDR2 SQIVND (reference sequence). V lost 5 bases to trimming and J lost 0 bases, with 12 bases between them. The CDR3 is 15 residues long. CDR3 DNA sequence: TGTGCCAGTAGTGTCAGCGGTCTAAGCACAGATACGCAGTATTTT. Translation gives CASSVSGLSTDTQYF.

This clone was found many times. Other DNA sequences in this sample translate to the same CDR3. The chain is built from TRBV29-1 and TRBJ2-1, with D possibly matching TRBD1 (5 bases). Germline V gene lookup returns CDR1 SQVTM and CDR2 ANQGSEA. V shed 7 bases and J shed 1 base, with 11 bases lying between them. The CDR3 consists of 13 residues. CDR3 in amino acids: CSGQRQSYNEQFF. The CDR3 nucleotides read TGCAGCGGACAGAGGCAGTCCTACAATGAGCAGTTCTTC.